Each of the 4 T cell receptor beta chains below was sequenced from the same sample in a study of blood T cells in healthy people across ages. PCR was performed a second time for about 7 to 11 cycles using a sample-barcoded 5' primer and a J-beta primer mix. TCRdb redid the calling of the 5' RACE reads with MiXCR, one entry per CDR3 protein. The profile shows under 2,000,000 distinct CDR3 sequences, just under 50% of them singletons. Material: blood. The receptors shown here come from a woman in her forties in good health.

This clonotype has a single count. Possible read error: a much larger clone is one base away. The CDR3 loop is CASAEPGTHYEQYF. The DNA of the CDR3 is TGTGCCAGCGCCGAACCCGGGACCCACTACGAGCAGTACTTC. V and J are TRBV11-1 and TRBJ2-7; possibly TRBD1 or TRBD2 for D (5 bases each). The V gene's germline CDR1 is SGHAT and CDR2 FQDESV (reference sequence). The CDR3 covers 14 residues. Trimming removed 8 bases at V and 3 bases at J, with 17 bases between.

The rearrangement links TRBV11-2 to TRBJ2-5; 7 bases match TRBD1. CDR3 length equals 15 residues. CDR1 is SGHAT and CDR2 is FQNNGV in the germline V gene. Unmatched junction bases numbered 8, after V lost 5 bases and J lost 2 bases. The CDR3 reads CASSPLGQPQETQYF. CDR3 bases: TGTGCCAGCAGCCCCTTGGGACAGCCGCAAGAGACCCAGTACTTC.

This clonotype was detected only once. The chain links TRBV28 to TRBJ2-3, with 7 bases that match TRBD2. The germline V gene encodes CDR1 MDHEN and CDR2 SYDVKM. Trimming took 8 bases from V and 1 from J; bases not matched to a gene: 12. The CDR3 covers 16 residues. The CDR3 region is CASDTRGVGRTDTQYF. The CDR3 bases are TGTGCCAGCGACACCCGGGGGGTAGGGCGCACAGATACGCAGTATTTT.

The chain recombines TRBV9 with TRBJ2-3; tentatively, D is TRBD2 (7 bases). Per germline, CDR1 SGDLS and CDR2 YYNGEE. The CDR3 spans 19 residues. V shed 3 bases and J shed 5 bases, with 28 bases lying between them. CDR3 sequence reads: CASSATPGKGGSLLDTQYF. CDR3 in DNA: TGTGCCAGCAGCGCCACCCCCGGGAAGGGGGGGAGTTTACTAGATACGCAGTATTTT.